These 21 T cell receptor beta chains originate from one sample sequenced in a study of T-cell memory formation after mild COVID-19 (dated by TCRdb to about 2021). The library was produced with 5' RACE. The sequencer listed for this sample is Illumina NovaSeq 6000. TCRdb ran its own pipeline on the public reads, namely fastp trimming at Q25 and MiXCR clone calling, and kept in-frame beta chains. One record per CDR3 amino acid sequence lists the most common genes and DNA. This sample comprises 150,000 to 200,000 distinct CDR3 sequences, 18% of them detected only once. The ten largest clones add up to roughly 3.8% of the sample. The sequencing sample was made of PBMCs or a T cell subset sorted from them (not recorded which). The receptors here all came from a young man who had mild COVID-19 (a few samples of this study predate the infection). The sample titles of this study are shuffled in the database, so cell type and time point are left out; the donor was told from shared clones.

This clonotype was counted only a few times. This chain uses TRBV9 with TRBJ2-3; tentatively, D is TRBD1 or TRBD2 (5 bases each). The V and J ends lost 4 bases and 2 bases respectively, with 17 bases between them. The germline V gene encodes CDR1 SGDLS and CDR2 YYNGEE. The CDR3 consists of 16 residues. Here the CDR3 DNA reads TGTGCCAGCAGCAACAACCGGGACGGTTACACAGATACGCAGTATTTT. This encodes CASSNNRDGYTDTQYF.

The chain links TRBV21-1 to TRBJ2-2; no DNA check was done on the table's D call, TRBD2. TRBV21-1 is designated a pseudogene. The CDR3 runs to 19 residues. CDR3 in DNA: TGTGCCAGCAGCAAATCTCCCCTAGCGGGGGGTTCGAACACCGGGGAGCTGTTTTTT. This translates into CASSKSPLAGGSNTGELFF.

V is TRBV4-2 and J is TRBJ1-1; TRBD1 agrees at 7 bases. This CDR3 contains 16 residues. The V segment lost 3 bases and the J segment 2 bases; nucleotides outside the gene matches: 9. CDR1 LGHNA and CDR2 YNFKEQ come from the germline V gene. The CDR3: CASSQGPGQKNTEAFF. CDR3 coding DNA: TGTGCCAGCAGCCAGGGGCCGGGACAGAAAAACACTGAAGCTTTCTTT.

The chain recombines TRBV5-1 with TRBJ2-5; D is possibly TRBD1 or TRBD2 (5 bases each). Germline V CDR1 and CDR2: SGHRS, YFSETQ. The CDR3 loop spans 15 amino acids. V gave up 2 bases and J gave up 0 bases, with 11 bases separating them. Here the CDR3 DNA reads TGCGCCAGCAGCTTCGGGGACGGTTACCAAGAGACCCAGTACTTC. This encodes CASSFGDGYQETQYF.

This clonotype was detected a few times. This sequence joins TRBV6-5 and TRBJ2-3, with D hard to call. CDR3 length: 14 amino acids. Trimming removed 4 bases at V and 6 bases at J, with 14 bases between. Germline CDR1 and CDR2: MNHEY and SVGAGI. CDR3 residues: CASSLHSKLDTQYF. CDR3 nucleotides: TGTGCCAGCAGTTTACACTCTAAATTGGATACGCAGTATTTT.

In its sample, this clonotype was seen many times. The chain carries TRBV20-1 and TRBJ2-3, with D perhaps matching TRBD1 or TRBD2 (5 bases each). The germline gives CDR1 DFQATT, CDR2 SNEGSKA (reference sequence). The CDR3 is 15 amino acids. Trimming pared 6 bases from V and 2 bases from J, leaving 18 bases between. The CDR3 spells CSAATPGDVTDTQYF. The CDR3 coding sequence is TGCAGTGCCGCTACCCCCGGGGACGTCACAGATACGCAGTATTTT.

This clonotype turned up a few times. This rearrangement joins TRBV7-2 to TRBJ2-4; D gene unclear. The V end lost 4 bases, the J end lost 0 bases, and 7 bases lay between the germline ends. This CDR3 has 14 amino acids. Germline loops: CDR1 SGHTA, CDR2 FQGNSA. The CDR3 DNA is TGTGCCAGCAGCTACGATCTAGCCAAAAACATTCAGTACTTC. Residues: CASSYDLAKNIQYF.

The rearrangement links TRBV5-1 to TRBJ2-3; D may be TRBD1 (6 bases). This CDR3 has 15 residues. Germline-derived CDR1 and CDR2 are SGHRS and YFSETQ. The V end was cut by 0 bases, the J end by 4 bases, with 12 bases between. The DNA of the CDR3 is TGCGCCAGCAGCTTGGGCCCGAAGGGGGCAGATACGCAGTATTTT. Translated: CASSLGPKGADTQYF. Full variable domain (remainder filled in from reference TRBV5-1 and TRBJ2-3): KAGVTQTPRYLIKTRGQQVTLSCSPISGHRSVSWYQQTPGQGLQFLFEYFSETQRNKGNFPGRFSGRQFSNSRSEMNVSTLELGDSALYLCASSLGPKGADTQYFGPGTRLTVL.

This clonotype was detected only a few times. Written as DNA, the CDR3 is TGTGCCAGCAGAGCAGGCGGGGTGAACACTGAAGCTTTCTTT. Translated, it gives CASRAGGVNTEAFF. The gene calls are TRBV6-2 or TRBV6-3 and TRBJ1-1; D unresolved. The V end was cut by 6 bases, the J end by 0 bases, with 11 bases between. The CDR3 is made up of 14 amino acids. Germline V gives CDR1 MNHEY, CDR2 SVGEGT.

In this sample, this clonotype turned up a few times. This rearrangement joins TRBV7-2 to TRBJ2-5, with a possible D match to TRBD2 (5 bases). V dropped 5 bases and J dropped 0 bases, with 10 bases sitting between them. The CDR3 spans 14 residues. CDR1 is SGHTA and CDR2 is FQGNSA in the germline V gene. CDR3 in amino acids: CASSRTGDQETQYF. The CDR3 DNA follows: TGTGCCAGCAGCCGGACCGGGGACCAAGAGACCCAGTACTTC.

The genes are TRBV7-6 and TRBJ2-1, with 7 bases that match TRBD2. V was pared by 5 bases and J by 8 bases, with 6 bases of the junction left unmatched. The CDR3 has 13 residues. Germline V gene sequence: CDR1 SGHVS, CDR2 FNYEAQ. Written as DNA, the CDR3 is TGTGCCAGCAGCCGTTTTCGGGGGGATGAGCAGTTCTTC. Translating it yields CASSRFRGDEQFF. Full variable domain (rest looked up from reference TRBV7-6 and TRBJ2-1): GAGVSQSPRYKVTKRGQDVALRCDPISGHVSLYWYRQALGQGPEFLTYFNYEAQQDKSGLPNDRFSAERPEGSISTLTIQRTEQRDSAMYRCASSRFRGDEQFFGPGTRLTVL.

This chain links TRBV5-1 with TRBJ2-3; 10 positions match TRBD2. J lost 3 bases, V lost 0 bases, and 4 bases had no gene match. This CDR3 contains 16 residues. Germline V lookup: CDR1 SGHRS, CDR2 YFSETQ. The CDR3 sequence: CASSLVAGGLTDTQYF. As DNA, the CDR3 is TGCGCCAGCAGCTTGGTAGCGGGGGGCCTAACAGATACGCAGTATTTT. The whole variable domain, filled in from reference TRBV5-1 and TRBJ2-3, reads KAGVTQTPRYLIKTRGQQVTLSCSPISGHRSVSWYQQTPGQGLQFLFEYFSETQRNKGNFPGRFSGRQFSNSRSEMNVSTLELGDSALYLCASSLVAGGLTDTQYFGPGTRLTVL.

This clonotype was seen a handful of times. The V call is TRBV4-1, the J call TRBJ1-5; D is unclear. V lost 0 bases, J lost 3 bases, and 9 bases lay in between. The germline CDR1 and CDR2 sequences are MGHRA and YSYEKL. The CDR3 consists of 15 residues. CDR3 protein: CASSQDDRNNQPQHF. For the CDR3, the DNA is TGCGCCAGCAGCCAAGATGATAGGAACAATCAGCCCCAGCATTTT.

V is TRBV12-3 or TRBV12-4 and J is TRBJ1-2, with D unclear. This CDR3 has 12 residues. Trimming took off 3 bases at V and 7 bases at J, with 9 bases between the two ends. CDR3 residues: CASSFNAFGYTF. The DNA for the CDR3 is TGTGCCAGCAGTTTTAACGCCTTTGGCTACACCTTC.

The V and J genes are TRBV20-1 and TRBJ2-7; TRBD1 matches at 7 bases. V shed 3 bases and J 4 bases; nucleotides not matched to a gene: 9. The CDR3 is 14 amino acids. CDR1 DFQATT and CDR2 SNEGSKA come from the germline V gene (reference sequence). CDR3: CSASSPGQYYEQYV. CDR3 nucleotides: TGCAGTGCTAGTTCACCGGGACAGTATTACGAGCAGTACGTC.

In this sample, this clonotype turned up a few times. CDR3 DNA: TGTGCCAGCAGCATGGGGCGCAATCAGCCCCAGCATTTT. Amino acids: CASSMGRNQPQHF. V is TRBV6-6 and J is TRBJ1-5; tentatively, D is TRBD1 (5 bases). Germline V gene sequence: CDR1 MNHNY, CDR2 SVGAGI (reference sequence). The CDR3 consists of 13 residues. The V end was cut by 6 bases, the J end by 2 bases, with 8 bases between.

This clonotype has only a few counts. In DNA form, the CDR3 reads TGTGCCAGCGCCATGGGCCTCAGGACAAAAGACCCAGATACGCAGTATTTT. This gives the protein CASAMGLRTKDPDTQYF. The chain is built from TRBV7-6 and TRBJ2-3, with D tentatively TRBD1 (5 bases). The ends were cut back, 8 bases at V and 4 bases at J, with 25 bases in the middle. Germline assignment: CDR1 SGHVS and CDR2 FNYEAQ. The CDR3 is 17 residues long. Variable domain in full (rest from reference TRBV7-6 and TRBJ2-3): GAGVSQSPRYKVTKRGQDVALRCDPISGHVSLYWYRQALGQGPEFLTYFNYEAQQDKSGLPNDRFSAERPEGSISTLTIQRTEQRDSAMYRCASAMGLRTKDPDTQYFGPGTRLTVL.

DNA of the CDR3: TGTGCCAGCAGTTGGGGAGGGGGGATCAATCAGCCCCAGCATTTT. Translated: CASSWGGGINQPQHF. The chain carries TRBV12-3 or TRBV12-4 and TRBJ1-5; D might be TRBD1 (6 bases). This CDR3 spans 15 amino acids. V lost 4 bases and J lost 3, with 13 bases in between.

This chain joins TRBV7-2 and TRBJ2-1; 7 bases match TRBD1. The CDR3 is 13 amino acids. Germline V gene data show CDR1 as SGHTA and CDR2 as FQGNSA. With V trimmed by 7 bases and J by 4 bases, 4 bases remained unmatched. The CDR3 coding sequence is TGTGCCAGCAACCACAGGGGTTACAATGAGCAGTTCTTC. This sequence encodes CASNHRGYNEQFF.

V usage is TRBV9 and J usage is TRBJ2-1; 12 bases align to TRBD2. The V gene's germline CDR1 is SGDLS and CDR2 YYNGEE. There are 15 residues in the CDR3. V shed 3 bases, J shed 9 bases, and the junction held 7 bases outside the gene matches. The CDR3: CASSETSGGTFEQFF. The CDR3 nucleotides read TGTGCCAGCAGCGAGACTAGCGGGGGCACCTTTGAGCAGTTCTTC.

This clonotype was seen more than once but under ten times. V gene TRBV7-9 combines with J gene TRBJ1-2, with D unresolved. This CDR3 has 14 residues. The germline V and J ends were trimmed by 5 bases and 2 bases, with 12 bases remaining between them. Per germline, CDR1 SEHNR and CDR2 FQNEAQ (reference sequence). DNA for the CDR3: TGTGCCAGCAGCCCCTGGCCCCTCAACTATGGCTACACCTTC. As protein: CASSPWPLNYGYTF.